The clone carrying this T cell receptor beta chain was recorded many times. Its antigen is not identified. This specimen comes from a study of early T cells in non-severe SARS-CoV-2 infection. General study results and limits: Matching results from VDJdb favored anti-spike CD8 responses, leaving private and CD4 specificities undetected.

V trimming: 6 bases; J trimming: 8 bases; junction bases outside the gene matches: 7. Germline CDR1 and CDR2: SQVTM and ANQGSEA. This CDR3 region has 14 residues. Individually, cDNA molecules had unique molecular identifiers attached to them. MiXCR, applied by TCRdb to the 5' RACE reads, yields one record per CDR3 protein. The data hold more than 35,000 distinct CDR3 sequences, with roughly 5% observed a single time. J is TRBJ1-6 and V is TRBV29-1, with TRBD1 matching over 10 bases. This sequence was found in an adult who was a healthcare worker with PCR-confirmed SARS-CoV-2 infection or an uninfected control (not recorded which). Sequencing was carried out using whole blood. CDR3 sequence: CSVAGQGTDSPLHF. Here the CDR3 DNA reads TGCAGCGTAGCGGGACAGGGGACTGATTCACCCCTCCACTTT. The full variable domain, completed using reference TRBV29-1 and TRBJ1-6, is SAVISQKPSRDICQRGTSLTIQCQVDSQVTMMFWYRQQPGQSLTLIATANQGSEATYESGFVIDKFPISRPNLTFSTLTVSNMSPEDSSIYLCSVAGQGTDSPLHFGNGTRLTVT.